This T cell receptor beta chain comes out of a study of blood T cell repertoires in COVID-19. Study as a whole: Collection of acute and convalescent COVID-19 samples took place in the United States, Italy and Spain.

Per the original methods: Nucleated cell number was recorded as an estimate derived from reference gene primer amplification. Repertoires were generated with immunoSEQ multiplex PCR, while TCRdb's copy carries only in-frame clones and drops some. V, J and clone size reflect that table, while D and trimming were determined from the DNA. The repertoire has about 20,000 clones, about 88% of them found once; the top ten carry 9.5% to 12%. The CDR3 consists of 16 residues. CDR1 is SGHNT, CDR2 YYREEE, per germline (reference sequence). Between the trimmed V and J ends, which lost 7 bases and 3 bases, there was a span of 20 bases.

The sequencing input was peripheral blood. The sequence was collected from a human donor in a cohort sampled during active COVID-19. V and J are TRBV5-4 and TRBJ2-1; D may be TRBD1 (5 bases). The CDR3 DNA sequence: TGTGCCAGCGTCCCGCTGGAAAAGGGGAACTACAATGAGCAGTTCTTC. It is translated as CASVPLEKGNYNEQFF.